What follows are 17 T cell receptor beta chains derived from one specimen sequenced in a study of control samples from healthy donors and cancer patients. Clones were sequenced by immunoSEQ multiplex PCR, and TCRdb holds only the in-frame ones, with some missing. The repertoire holds roughly 49,000 clones, with around nine tenths as singletons. Source material: PBMCs. The receptor source for this set is a man over 45 with head and neck cancer.

This chain joins TRBV5-4 and TRBJ1-2; D gene ambiguous. There are 14 residues in the CDR3. Germline V gives CDR1 SGHNT, CDR2 YYREEE (reference sequence). The germline V and J ends were trimmed by 2 bases and 1 base, with 9 bases remaining between them. Here the CDR3 DNA reads TGTGCCAGCAGCTTACAGACTGTTAACTATGGCTACACCTTC. It yields the protein CASSLQTVNYGYTF. The full variable domain, rest sourced from reference TRBV5-4 and TRBJ1-2, is ETGVTQSPTHLIKTRGQQVTLRCSSQSGHNTVSWYQQALGQGPQFIFQYYREEENGRGNFPPRFSGLQFPNYSSELNVNALELDDSALYLCASSLQTVNYGYTFGSGTRLTVV.

The V call is TRBV28, the J call TRBJ2-2; 9 bases map to TRBD1. Germline V gene sequence: CDR1 MDHEN, CDR2 SYDVKM. With 5 bases clipped from V and 6 bases from J, the junction kept 10 bases outside the gene matches. The CDR3 is made up of 16 amino acids. CDR3 nucleotides: TGTGCCAGCAGTGCCGTTGGGGGACAGGGTCCCGGGGAGCTGTTTTTT. Protein product: CASSAVGGQGPGELFF.

This clone was detected only a few times. This chain links TRBV7-9 with TRBJ1-1; the D is unclear. Germline assignment: CDR1 SEHNR and CDR2 FQNEAQ (reference sequence). CDR3 length equals 14 residues. Trimming took 3 bases from V and 1 from J, leaving 9 bases between them. DNA for the CDR3: TGTGCCAGCAGCTTTCGCGGCGGGAACACTGAAGCTTTCTTT. It is translated as CASSFRGGNTEAFF.

In this sample, this clone turned up a few times. This chain connects TRBV24-1 to TRBJ2-4, with a possible D match to TRBD1 (6 bases). CDR3 length: 16 residues. V lost 8 bases and J 0 bases, leaving 16 bases between the germline ends. The V gene's germline CDR1 is KGHDR and CDR2 SFDVKD. CDR3 loop: CATTEQPGEAKNIQYF. CDR3 nucleotide sequence: TGTGCCACCACCGAGCAGCCAGGGGAAGCCAAAAACATTCAGTACTTC.

The rearrangement uses TRBV30 and TRBJ2-3; no reliable D call. Between the trimmed V and J ends, which lost 0 bases and 1 base, there was a span of 8 bases. The CDR3 totals 14 residues. Germline V gives CDR1 GTSNPN, CDR2 SVGIG (reference sequence). DNA for the CDR3: TGTGCCTGGAGTGTACTGGTAGGCACAGATACGCAGTATTTT. Its translation: CAWSVLVGTDTQYF. The variable domain in full, completed from reference TRBV30 and TRBJ2-3, reads SQTIHQWPATLVQPVGSPLSLECTVEGTSNPNLYWYRQAAGRGLQLLFYSVGIGQISSEVPQNLSASRPQDRQFILSSKKLLLSDSGFYLCAWSVLVGTDTQYFGPGTRLTVL.

The chain employs TRBV6-1 and TRBJ1-5; D perhaps matches TRBD1 (5 bases). The CDR3 contains 14 residues. Deletions cut 2 bases from V and 7 bases from J, with 12 bases between. CDR1 MNHNS and CDR2 SASEGT come from the germline V gene. This CDR3 reads CASSESGARQPQHF. As DNA, the CDR3 is TGTGCCAGCAGTGAATCCGGGGCTCGGCAGCCCCAGCATTTT.

The V and J genes are TRBV5-4 and TRBJ2-3; 8 bases map to TRBD2. The junction had 7 bases not matched to a gene; V was cut back by 3 bases and J by 4 bases. CDR3 length equals 15 residues. Germline assignment: CDR1 SGHNT and CDR2 YYREEE (reference sequence). The CDR3 is CASSWSGRSSDTQYF. In nucleotides, the CDR3 is TGTGCCAGCAGCTGGAGCGGGAGAAGCTCAGATACGCAGTATTTT.

A few counts support this clone. The gene calls are TRBV7-2 and TRBJ2-4; D is perhaps TRBD1 (6 bases). Germline CDR1 reads SGHTA; CDR2 reads FQGNSA. The CDR3 contains 19 residues. V lost 3 bases and J lost 0, with 21 bases in between. As DNA, the CDR3 is TGTGCCAGCAGCTTGTCCCCTCACAGGGTCCGGGGAGCCAAAAACATTCAGTACTTC. This encodes CASSLSPHRVRGAKNIQYF.

This clone was detected only a few times. This chain links TRBV7-2 with TRBJ2-3, with 9 bases fitting TRBD2. The CDR3 totals 17 residues. Germline V gene data show CDR1 as SGHTA and CDR2 as FQGNSA. J lost 6 bases, V lost 3 bases, and 13 bases had no gene match. Here the CDR3 reads CASSFRFLAGGRDTQYF. Written as DNA, the CDR3 is TGTGCCAGCAGCTTCCGTTTCCTGGCGGGGGGGCGGGATACGCAGTATTTT.

This chain links TRBV29-1 with TRBJ2-7; 11 bases are shared with TRBD2. This CDR3 region has 13 residues. Germline-derived CDR1 and CDR2 are SQVTM and ANQGSEA. Trimming at V came to 7 bases and at J to 3 bases, leaving 5 bases not matched to a gene. The CDR3 DNA sequence: TGCAGCGCTCGACTAGCGGGGTTCTACGAGCAGTACTTC. Its translation: CSARLAGFYEQYF.

This chain links TRBV5-1 with TRBJ2-5, with no clear D. The CDR3 totals 13 residues. The V gene lost 4 bases and the J gene lost 4 bases, with 11 bases spanning the gap. CDR1 is SGHRS, CDR2 YFSETQ, per germline. DNA for the CDR3: TGCGCCAGCAGCAGAGATACTCGAGAGACCCAGTACTTC. Protein sequence: CASSRDTRETQYF. Together with reference TRBV5-1 and TRBJ2-5, the CDR3 gives the full variable domain: KAGVTQTPRYLIKTRGQQVTLSCSPISGHRSVSWYQQTPGQGLQFLFEYFSETQRNKGNFPGRFSGRQFSNSRSEMNVSTLELGDSALYLCASSRDTRETQYFGPGTRLLVL.

The chain links TRBV3-1 (or the pseudogene TRBV3-2) to TRBJ1-6, with D hard to call. Germline CDR1 and CDR2: LGHDT and YNNKEL (reference sequence). Trimming removed 3 bases from V and 10 bases from J, with 16 bases in between. There are 15 residues in the CDR3. The CDR3 nucleotides read TGTGCCAGCAGCCACTACCCAGAGGAGCGGTCACCCCTCCACTTT. Protein sequence: CASSHYPEERSPLHF.

This chain joins TRBV19 and TRBJ2-5; possibly TRBD1 or TRBD2 for D (5 bases each). The CDR3 spans 13 residues. V lost 1 base and J 4 bases, leaving 7 bases between the germline ends. CDR1 and CDR2 from the germline V gene are LNHDA and SQIVND (reference sequence). The CDR3 nucleotides are TGTGCCAGTAGTATAGCGAGGGGAGAGACCCAGTACTTC. Protein product: CASSIARGETQYF.

To note about this clone: The same CDR3 arises from other DNA sequences in this sample as well. The genes are TRBV27 and TRBJ1-2, with D perhaps TRBD1 (6 bases). CDR1 and CDR2 from the germline V gene are MNHEY and SMNVEV (reference sequence). V lost 3 bases and J lost 0, with 14 bases in between. The CDR3 sequence is 16 residues long. In DNA form, the CDR3 reads TGTGCCAGCAGTTTGAGGGGGGGGGATACTAACTATGGCTACACCTTC. It encodes CASSLRGGDTNYGYTF.

This chain connects TRBV18 to TRBJ1-5; D is unresolved. Germline-derived CDR1 and CDR2 are KGHSH and LQKENI. Trimming left V 9 bases short and J 2 bases short, with 8 bases between. The CDR3 length is 12 residues. In DNA form, the CDR3 reads TGTGCCAGTGCAATAGGCAATCAGCCCCAGCATTTT. Protein sequence: CASAIGNQPQHF.

The chain combines TRBV10-3 with TRBJ2-1; tentatively, D is TRBD2 (6 bases). Deletions cut 7 bases from V and 2 bases from J, with 12 bases between. The germline CDR1 and CDR2 sequences are ENHRY and SYGVKD. This CDR3 contains 14 residues. The CDR3 spells CAINPGSPYNEQFF. CDR3 nucleotides: TGTGCCATCAACCCCGGGAGTCCCTACAATGAGCAGTTCTTC.

V gene TRBV9 combines with J gene TRBJ2-2; 10 nucleotides agree with TRBD1. Germline loops: CDR1 SGDLS, CDR2 YYNGEE. The CDR3 is made up of 17 amino acids. V lost 4 bases and J lost 4; bases outside the gene matches: 10. The CDR3 reads CASSLTGGQGSTGELFF. CDR3 sequence (DNA): TGTGCCAGCAGCTTAACGGGGGGACAGGGGTCCACCGGGGAGCTGTTTTTT.